The next 17 T cell receptor beta chains were all read from a single sample in a study of T cells in tumors after PD-1 blockade. The table came from immunoSEQ multiplex PCR; TCRdb's copy has only in-frame clones and leaves some out. The sample includes about 24,000 clones, around four fifths seen only once; the top ten take 12%. The sample in question was PBMCs, obtained after anti-PD-1 treatment. Source of these receptors: a human donor with basal cell carcinoma.

V gene TRBV2 combines with J gene TRBJ1-1, with unresolved D. Trimming removed 1 base from V and 1 base from J, with 10 bases in between. The CDR3 sequence is 15 residues long. Germline V gene lookup returns CDR1 SNHLY and CDR2 FYNNEI. CDR3 amino acids: CASSEGFLPNTEAFF. The CDR3, as DNA: TGTGCCAGCAGTGAAGGGTTCCTTCCGAACACTGAAGCTTTCTTT.

CDR3 nucleotides: TGTGCCAGCAGCTTTACCTCCTACAATGAGCAGTTCTTC. The encoded protein is CASSFTSYNEQFF. The V and J genes are TRBV5-4 and TRBJ2-1, with D hard to call. Per germline, CDR1 SGHNT and CDR2 YYREEE (reference sequence). This CDR3 has 13 residues. The V and J ends lost 2 bases and 0 bases respectively, with 3 bases between them. The full variable domain, rest sourced from reference TRBV5-4 and TRBJ2-1, is ETGVTQSPTHLIKTRGQQVTLRCSSQSGHNTVSWYQQALGQGPQFIFQYYREEENGRGNFPPRFSGLQFPNYSSELNVNALELDDSALYLCASSFTSYNEQFFGPGTRLTVL.

This clone was observed a few times. The chain uses TRBV5-1 and TRBJ2-3; 8 positions agree with TRBD1. CDR1 and CDR2 (germline): SGHRS, YFSETQ. This CDR3 is 15 amino acids long. Trimming removed 3 bases from V and 1 base from J; junction bases left unmatched: 4. CDR3 sequence: CASSSTGGRTDTQYF. CDR3 DNA: TGCGCCAGCAGCTCAACAGGGGGTCGCACAGATACGCAGTATTTT.

The gene calls are TRBV3-1 (or the pseudogene TRBV3-2) and TRBJ1-6, with a tentative D call TRBD1 (6 bases). Germline V gene lookup returns CDR1 LGHDT and CDR2 YNNKEL (reference sequence). Trimming cost V 4 bases and J 4 bases, with 11 bases left between them. The length of the CDR3 is 15 residues. The CDR3 region is CASSPTQGYNSPLHF. The CDR3 nucleotides are TGTGCCAGCAGCCCCACACAGGGTTATAATTCACCCCTCCACTTT.

Only a few counts were recorded for this clone. This chain joins TRBV19 and TRBJ2-7, with 7 positions matching TRBD2. The trim removed 1 base at V and 2 bases at J, leaving 2 bases unmatched. This CDR3 is built from 14 residues. Looked up from germline, CDR1 is LNHDA and CDR2 is SQIVND (reference sequence). The CDR3 nucleotides read TGTGCCAGTAGTATAGCGGCGGGGGCCTACGAGCAGTACTTC. This sequence encodes CASSIAAGAYEQYF. Based on the CDR3 plus reference TRBV19 and TRBJ2-7, the full variable domain is DGGITQSPKYLFRKEGQNVTLSCEQNLNHDAMYWYRQDPGQGLRLIYYSQIVNDFQKGDIAEGYSVSREKKESFPLTVTSAQKNPTAFYLCASSIAAGAYEQYFGPGTRLTVT.

This clone was observed a few times. The chain uses TRBV3-1 (or the pseudogene TRBV3-2) and TRBJ1-1, with D tentatively TRBD1 (5 bases). V lost 0 bases to trimming and J lost 1 base, with 12 bases between them. In germline, CDR1 is LGHDT, CDR2 YNNKEL (reference sequence). The CDR3 runs to 16 residues. The CDR3: CASSQDGAAKNTEAFF. CDR3 sequence (DNA): TGTGCCAGCAGCCAAGATGGGGCAGCTAAGAACACTGAAGCTTTCTTT.

This clone showed up just a few times. The gene calls are TRBV7-2 and TRBJ2-7; D not resolved. The CDR3 runs 15 residues. The germline V and J ends were trimmed by 0 bases and 2 bases, with 11 bases remaining between them. Germline V gene sequence: CDR1 SGHTA, CDR2 FQGNSA. In nucleotides, the CDR3 is TGTGCCAGCAGCTTAGCATGGTCCAGAGCCTACGAGCAGTACTTC. Translated, it gives CASSLAWSRAYEQYF. The whole variable domain, remainder taken from reference TRBV7-2 and TRBJ2-7, is GAGVSQSPSNKVTEKGKDVELRCDPISGHTALYWYRQSLGQGLEFLIYFQGNSAPDKSGLPSDRFSAERTGGSVSTLTIQRTQQEDSAVYLCASSLAWSRAYEQYFGPGTRLTVT.

The chain carries TRBV13 and TRBJ2-7; no reliable D call. CDR1 is PRHDT, CDR2 FYEKMQ, per germline (reference sequence). Trimming cost V 5 bases and J 3 bases, with 8 bases left between them. This CDR3 region has 12 residues. The CDR3 reads CASSLSFYEQYF. The CDR3 bases are TGTGCCAGCAGCCTCTCATTCTACGAGCAGTACTTC.

The chain carries TRBV19 and TRBJ1-1; the match to TRBD1 covers 10 bases. The V segment lost 5 bases and the J segment 4 bases; nucleotides outside the gene matches: 10. From germline, CDR1 is LNHDA and CDR2 SQIVND (reference sequence). This CDR3 comprises 16 residues. The CDR3 DNA is TGTGCCAGTAGTCCCTTTGGGACAGGGGAGAGCACTGAAGCTTTCTTT. This sequence encodes CASSPFGTGESTEAFF.

The chain uses TRBV7-8 and TRBJ2-7; TRBD1 might be the D (6 bases). The CDR3 length is 13 residues. V lost 1 base to trimming and J lost 5 bases, with 9 bases between them. CDR1 is SGHVS and CDR2 is FQNEAQ in the germline V gene. The CDR3 sequence: CASSLDRDHEQYF. The CDR3 DNA follows: TGTGCCAGCAGCTTAGACAGGGACCACGAGCAGTACTTC.

The rearrangement joins TRBV3-1 (or the pseudogene TRBV3-2) to TRBJ1-1; D possibly corresponds to TRBD1 (5 bases). V was pared by 0 bases and J by 1 base, with 12 bases between. Germline V gene lookup returns CDR1 LGHDT and CDR2 YNNKEL (reference sequence). This CDR3 comprises 16 residues. CDR3 loop: CASSQDGRRENTEAFF. The CDR3 DNA reads as TGTGCCAGCAGCCAAGATGGTCGCAGGGAGAACACTGAAGCTTTCTTT.

The J gene is TRBJ1-5, the V gene TRBV5-6; 9 nucleotides line up with TRBD1. The CDR3 totals 15 residues. Germline V gene lookup returns CDR1 SGHDT and CDR2 YYEEEE. Trimming at V came to 4 bases and at J to 9 bases, leaving 11 bases not matched to a gene. CDR3 DNA sequence: TGTGCCAGCAGCGGGTGGGACAGGGTCTCAGGGCCCCAGCATTTT. Protein product: CASSGWDRVSGPQHF. Complete variable domain (other parts from reference TRBV5-6 and TRBJ1-5): DAGVTQSPTHLIKTRGQQVTLRCSPKSGHDTVSWYQQALGQGPQFIFQYYEEEERQRGNFPDRFSGHQFPNYSSELNVNALLLGDSALYLCASSGWDRVSGPQHFGDGTRLSIL.

This clone appeared a single time. The gene calls are TRBV6-6 and TRBJ2-3, with 7 bases fitting TRBD1. Germline-derived CDR1 and CDR2 are MNHNY and SVGAGI (reference sequence). The length of the CDR3 is 16 residues. The V segment lost 5 bases and the J segment 0 bases; nucleotides outside the gene matches: 8. The CDR3 is CASSPHRTGSTDTQYF. For the CDR3, the DNA is TGTGCCAGCAGTCCTCATAGGACAGGTAGCACAGATACGCAGTATTTT.

This chain uses TRBV14 with TRBJ1-6, with 8 bases lining up with TRBD1. V was pared by 4 bases and J by 4 bases, with 3 bases of the junction left unmatched. Germline loops: CDR1 SGHDN, CDR2 FVKESK. This CDR3 is 15 amino acids long. CDR3 DNA: TGTGCCAGCAGCCGAGGGGACAGGTATAATTCACCCCTCCACTTT. It yields the protein CASSRGDRYNSPLHF. Complete variable domain (other parts from reference TRBV14 and TRBJ1-6): EAGVTQFPSHSVIEKGQTVTLRCDPISGHDNLYWYRRVMGKEIKFLLHFVKESKQDESGMPNNRFLAERTGGTYSTLKVQPAELEDSGVYFCASSRGDRYNSPLHFGNGTRLTVT.

The rearrangement links TRBV7-9 to TRBJ1-4, with a weak D call TRBD1 (6 bases). Germline V gene lookup returns CDR1 SEHNR and CDR2 FQNEAQ (reference sequence). Trimming pared 5 bases from V and 8 bases from J, leaving 24 bases between. The CDR3 is made up of 17 amino acids. The CDR3 reads CASSQALGAGALEKLFF. The DNA for the CDR3 is TGTGCCAGCAGCCAGGCGTTGGGGGCAGGCGCCTTGGAAAAACTGTTTTTT.

The chain couples TRBV5-1 to TRBJ1-2; 12 nucleotides match TRBD1. J was trimmed by 8 bases and V by 7 bases; bases with no gene match: 9. CDR1 and CDR2 from the germline V gene are SGHRS and YFSETQ. The CDR3 is 14 residues long. CDR3 loop: CASGRDRGRGGYTF. CDR3 DNA sequence: TGCGCCAGCGGCCGGGACAGGGGGCGAGGCGGCTACACCTTC.

The count of this clone is one. The J gene is TRBJ2-1, the V gene TRBV13, with D perhaps TRBD1 (6 bases). Germline-derived CDR1 and CDR2 are PRHDT and FYEKMQ (reference sequence). The CDR3 runs to 16 residues. V shed 7 bases and J shed 3 bases, with 19 bases lying between them. CDR3 coding DNA: TGTGCCAGCATGCCCTTTCAGGGGAATCACTACAATGAGCAGTTCTTC. It translates to CASMPFQGNHYNEQFF.